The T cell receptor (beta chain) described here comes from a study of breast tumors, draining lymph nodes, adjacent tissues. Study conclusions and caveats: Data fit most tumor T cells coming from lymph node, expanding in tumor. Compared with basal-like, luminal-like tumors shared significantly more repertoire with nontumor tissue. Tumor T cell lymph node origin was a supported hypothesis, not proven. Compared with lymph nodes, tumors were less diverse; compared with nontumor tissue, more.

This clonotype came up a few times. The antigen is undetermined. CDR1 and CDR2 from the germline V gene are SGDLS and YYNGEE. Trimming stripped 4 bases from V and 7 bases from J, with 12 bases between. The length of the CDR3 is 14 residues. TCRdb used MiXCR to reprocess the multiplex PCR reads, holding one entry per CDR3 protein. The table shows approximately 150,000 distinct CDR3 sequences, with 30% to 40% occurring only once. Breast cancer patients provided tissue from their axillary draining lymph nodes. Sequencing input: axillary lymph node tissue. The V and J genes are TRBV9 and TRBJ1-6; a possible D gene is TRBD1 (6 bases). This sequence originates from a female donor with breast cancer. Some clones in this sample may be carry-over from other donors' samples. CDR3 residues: CASSPGGANSPLHF. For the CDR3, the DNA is TGTGCCAGCAGCCCCGGGGGGGCAAATTCACCCCTCCACTTT.